Following are 21 T cell receptor beta chains from one sample sequenced in a study of CD8+ T cells in alopecia areata. On the basis of CD4, CD8alpha, NKG2D, NKG2ACE and other markers, pooled cutaneous lymph node cells were sorted. Sequencing used cDNA as its template, made by extracting RNA and reverse transcribing it. The table came from immunoSEQ multiplex PCR; TCRdb's copy has only in-frame clones and leaves some out. The sample is made up of 9,800 or so clones, none counted only once. Source material: CD8+ T cells sorted from a lymph node. The receptors derive from a C3H/HeJ mouse with alopecia areata. The MHC haplotype of the strain is H2-k.

This clone was counted a few times. Gene and germline names: mouse. From the germline J gene comes the end of the CDR3, since the read stops 4 residues before it. This chain links TRBV31 with TRBJ1-2; TRBD1 aligns across 8 bases. This CDR3 is 14 amino acids long. Germline V gene lookup returns CDR1 GKSSPN and CDR2 SITVG. CDR3 bases read: TGTGCCTGGAGCCACGGACAGGGCGGGTCC. Its translation: CAWSHGQGGS. The entire CDR3 protein is CAWSHGQGGSDYTF. Combining the CDR3 with reference TRBV31 and TRBJ1-2 gives the whole variable domain AQTIHQWPVAEIKAVGSPLSLGCTIKGKSSPNLYWYWQATGGTLQQLFYSITVGQVESVVQLNLSASRPKDDQFILSTEKLLLSHSGFYLCAWSHGQGGSDYTFGSGTRLLVI.

This clone was recorded at least ten times. The germline and genes are mouse ones. The CDR3 end is not reached by the read, which stops 4 residues before it; the germline J gene fills it in. Other DNA sequences in this specimen translate into the identical CDR3. J is TRBJ2-1 and V is TRBV19; D remains unclear. CDR1 is FNHDT, CDR2 SITEND, per germline (reference sequence). The CDR3 sequence is 14 residues long. V was trimmed by 2 bases and J by 0 bases, leaving 6 bases between them. This chain's CDR3 is CASSIDNNYAEQFF. The CDR3 bases that were read are TGTGCCAGCAGTATTGACAATAACTATGCT.

This clone has ten or more counts. All gene names here are mouse names. The read terminates 4 residues ahead of where the CDR3 ends, so the germline J gene completes it. The chain couples TRBV5 to TRBJ2-7; TRBD1 is a possible D gene (6 bases). The CDR3 is 15 residues long. Trimming left V 0 bases short and J 2 bases short, with 11 bases between. Germline V lookup: CDR1 LGHNA, CDR2 YNLKQL (reference sequence). CDR3 amino acids: CASSQEKGQTYEQYF. The CDR3 bases that were read are TGTGCCAGCAGCCAAGAAAAGGGACAAACCTAT.

As to this clone: Germline and genes: mouse. Read coverage stops 4 residues before the CDR3 terminus; the germline J gene supplies the remainder. The chain carries TRBV13-1 and TRBJ2-2; D not certain. V dropped 6 bases and J dropped 0 bases, with 6 bases sitting between them. The V gene's germline CDR1 is NSHNY and CDR2 SYGAGN. This CDR3 is 13 amino acids long. The CDR3 sequence: CASTTTNTGQLYF. The DNA read from the CDR3 is TGTGCCAGCACGACAACAAACACCGGG.

This clone is medium-sized (0.01 to 0.1%) in the sample. Germline and genes: mouse. The CDR3 extends 4 residues past the end of the read, so its final part is completed from the germline J gene. The chain employs TRBV13-3 and TRBJ1-2, with 7 bases fitting TRBD1. This CDR3 spans 15 amino acids. Trimming took 2 bases from V and 2 from J; bases not matched to a gene: 6. Per germline, CDR1 NNHDY and CDR2 SYVADS. The CDR3 bases that were read are TGTGCCAGCAGTGAAGAGGGGGCAGGGAACTCC. This sequence encodes CASSEEGAGNS. Given in full, the CDR3 is CASSEEGAGNSDYTF.

This clone showed up many times. Gene labels here are mouse ones. The missing CDR3 end, 3 residues past where the read stops, is filled in from the germline J gene. The V gene is TRBV13-1, the J gene TRBJ1-6, with D tentatively TRBD1 (6 bases). TRBJ1-6 is filed as an ORF, its function uncertain. CDR3 size: 15 residues. Germline V CDR1 and CDR2: NSHNY, SYGAGN. V lost 2 bases, J lost 7 bases, and 13 bases lay in between. CDR3 DNA, as far as it was read: TGTGCCAGCAGTGACGGGGGGCGGGGGAATTCGCCC. Its translation: CASSDGGRGNSP. The whole CDR3 reads CASSDGGRGNSPLYF.

A few counts support this clone. Here the gene names and germline are mouse. The read terminates 4 residues ahead of where the CDR3 ends, so the germline J gene completes it. The chain recombines TRBV19 with TRBJ2-7; 8 bases align to TRBD2. The CDR3 length is 13 residues. In germline, CDR1 is FNHDT, CDR2 SITEND (reference sequence). The CDR3 loop reads CASSMAGGYEQYF. The sequenced part of the CDR3 DNA is TGTGCCAGCAGTATGGCTGGGGGGTAT.

Within the sample, this clone is medium-sized. Gene names are mouse gene names. The CDR3 extends 4 residues past the end of the read, so its final part is completed from the germline J gene. The chain combines TRBV14 with TRBJ1-2; 10 bases line up with TRBD1. CDR1 is SGHDT, CDR2 FRDEAV, per germline. The V gene end was trimmed by 1 base and the J gene end by 0 bases; junction bases not matched to a gene: 0. CDR3 length equals 15 residues. The chain's CDR3 is CASSFGTGANSDYTF. The CDR3 bases that were read are TGTGCCAGCAGTTTCGGGACAGGGGCAAACTCC.

This clone was counted at least ten times. Germline and genes: mouse. The read ends 4 residues before the CDR3 terminus; that terminus is restored from the germline J gene. The chain links TRBV29 to TRBJ2-5; 9 positions match TRBD1. With 6 bases clipped from V and 1 base from J, the junction kept 2 bases outside the gene matches. The CDR3 has 14 amino acids. CDR1 MSHET and CDR2 SYDVDS come from the germline V gene. The covered CDR3 bases are TGTGCTAGCAGCACAGGGGGCTACCAAGAC. Translation gives CASSTGGYQD. The full CDR3 reads CASSTGGYQDTQYF.

This clone was observed a handful of times. All gene names here are mouse names. The read comes to an end 4 residues before the CDR3 does, leaving the germline J gene to fill in the end. The same CDR3 also results from other DNA sequences found in this sample. V and J are TRBV13-3 and TRBJ1-1; D remains unclear. There are 14 residues in the CDR3. Germline V gives CDR1 NNHDY, CDR2 SYVADS. Trimming removed 1 base from V and 0 bases from J, with 7 bases in between. The CDR3 loop is CASSDPGSNTEVFF. The sequenced CDR3 bases are TGTGCCAGCAGTGATCCAGGCTCAAACACA.

This clone came up many times. Gene names and germline refer to mouse. The read finishes 4 residues shy of the CDR3 end, and the germline J gene is used to complete it. This chain connects TRBV5 to TRBJ2-1; 7 nucleotides line up with TRBD2. Germline V CDR1 and CDR2: LGHNA, YNLKQL (reference sequence). The length of the CDR3 is 14 residues. J gave up 1 base and V 3 bases, and 0 bases lay outside the gene matches. CDR3 DNA, as far as it was read: TGTGCCAGCAGCCACTGGGGGAACTATGCT. Translated, it gives CASSHWGNYA. The full CDR3 reads CASSHWGNYAEQFF.

This clone has at least ten counts. The listed genes are named as in mouse. The sequence runs out 4 residues before the end of the CDR3; the remainder is reconstructed from the germline J gene. The chain has TRBV1 and TRBJ2-7; 11 bases agree with TRBD2. Germline V gene lookup returns CDR1 NSQYPW and CDR2 LRSPGD (reference sequence). The CDR3 sequence is 15 residues long. The CDR3 loop is CTCSETGGDGDEQYF. The sequenced CDR3 bases are TGCACCTGCAGTGAGACTGGGGGGGACGGGGAT.

This clone was counted ten times or more. Any gene name here is a mouse gene name. The CDR3 end falls 4 residues outside the read, so it is completed with the germline J gene. The chain joins TRBV14 to TRBJ2-4; 10 nucleotides agree with TRBD1. With V trimmed by 5 bases and J by 0 bases, 9 bases remained unmatched. The length of the CDR3 is 17 residues. CDR1 SGHDT and CDR2 FRDEAV come from the germline V gene. CDR3 amino acids: CASRPTGTGVSQNTLYF. CDR3 DNA (partial): TGTGCCAGCAGGCCCACCGGGACAGGGGTCAGTCAAAAC.

This clone was seen ten or more times. Mouse gene names apply. The CDR3 extends 4 residues past the end of the read, so its final part is completed from the germline J gene. This rearrangement joins TRBV13-3 to TRBJ1-1; TRBD1 is a possible D gene (6 bases). This CDR3 has 13 amino acids. The V end was cut by 5 bases, the J end by 2 bases, with 10 bases between. Germline V lookup: CDR1 NNHDY, CDR2 SYVADS. The chain's CDR3 is CASRGDINTEVFF. CDR3 DNA, as far as it was read: TGTGCCAGCAGGGGGGACATTAACACA.

By share, this clone counts as medium-sized. Mouse germline and gene names are used. The observed sequence ends 4 residues before the CDR3 terminus, with the missing tail filled in from the germline J gene. The J gene is TRBJ1-2, the V gene TRBV1; D call uncertain. Germline lookup yields CDR1 NSQYPW and CDR2 LRSPGD (reference sequence). This CDR3 region has 13 residues. Trimming removed 0 bases from V and 2 bases from J, with 4 bases in between. CDR3 bases read: TGCACCTGCAGTGCAGATAGGAACTCC. Protein product: CTCSADRNS. The CDR3 in its entirety is CTCSADRNSDYTF.

The sample holds many counts of this clone. Mouse names are used for the genes. The read ends 4 residues before the CDR3 terminus; that terminus is restored from the germline J gene. V is TRBV16 and J is TRBJ2-5; 7 nucleotides align to TRBD2. The CDR3 extends over 14 amino acids. CDR1 is SGHSA and CDR2 is FRNQAP in the germline V gene. The V gene end was trimmed by 5 bases and the J gene end by 2 bases; junction bases not matched to a gene: 4. The CDR3 loop reads CASSPGLLQDTQYF. CDR3 DNA (partial): TGTGCAAGCAGCCCGGGACTGCTCCAAGAC.

There are a few counts of this clone. Gene labels here are mouse ones. The read terminates 4 residues ahead of where the CDR3 ends, so the germline J gene completes it. The J gene is TRBJ2-1, the V gene TRBV31; 10 bases line up with TRBD2. The V gene's germline CDR1 is GKSSPN and CDR2 SITVG. V was pared by 0 bases and J by 6 bases, with 5 bases of the junction left unmatched. The CDR3 has 15 residues. The CDR3 bases that were read are TGTGCCTGGAGTCTCCTGGACTGGGGGTTTGCT. This codes for CAWSLLDWGFA. The full CDR3 reads CAWSLLDWGFAEQFF.

Note on this clone: Gene names follow the mouse nomenclature. The read ends 4 residues shy of where the CDR3 ends; the end is completed using the germline J gene. The rearrangement links TRBV13-2 to TRBJ2-4; tentative D call: TRBD2 (5 bases). Germline V lookup: CDR1 NNHNN, CDR2 SYGAGS (reference sequence). The CDR3 extends over 14 amino acids. V was trimmed by 2 bases and J by 0 bases, leaving 7 bases between them. CDR3 DNA (partial): TGTGCCAGCGGTGAGCTGGGTAGTCAAAAC. Protein sequence: CASGELGSQN. The CDR3, in full, reads CASGELGSQNTLYF.

Regarding this clone: These gene names are mouse names. The CDR3 extends 4 residues past the end of the read, so its final part is completed from the germline J gene. The rearrangement links TRBV5 to TRBJ2-4, with a weak D call TRBD1 (5 bases). Trimming shortened V by 5 bases and J by 0 bases, and 9 bases separated the two germline ends. CDR3 length equals 14 residues. The V gene's germline CDR1 is LGHNA and CDR2 YNLKQL (reference sequence). The chain's CDR3 is CASSGHLSQNTLYF. The sequenced part of the CDR3 DNA is TGTGCCAGCAGCGGACACCTTAGTCAAAAC.

This clone turned up a few times. This may be a read error, as it is one base from a much larger clone. The germline and genes are mouse ones. Read data end 4 residues before the CDR3 end; the end is taken from the germline J gene. The chain couples TRBV4 to TRBJ1-2, with D maybe TRBD1 (6 bases). Trimming shortened V by 4 bases and J by 0 bases, and 6 bases separated the two germline ends. This CDR3 spans 13 amino acids. Germline V gene sequence: CDR1 LGHDT, CDR2 YNNKQL (reference sequence). CDR3 in amino acids: CASSWTANSDYTF. CDR3 DNA, as far as it was read: TGTGCCAGCAGCTGGACAGCAAACTCC.

To note about this clone: Mouse names are used for the genes. Here the CDR3 reads CASSETWGVNTLYF. The CDR3 DNA, read in part, is TGTGCCAGCAGTGAAACCTGGGGGGTAAAC. The V gene is TRBV13-3, the J gene TRBJ2-4, with 8 bases matching TRBD2. The CDR3 end is not reached by the read, which stops 4 residues before it; the germline J gene fills it in. Germline CDR1 and CDR2: NNHDY and SYVADS. This CDR3 region has 14 residues.